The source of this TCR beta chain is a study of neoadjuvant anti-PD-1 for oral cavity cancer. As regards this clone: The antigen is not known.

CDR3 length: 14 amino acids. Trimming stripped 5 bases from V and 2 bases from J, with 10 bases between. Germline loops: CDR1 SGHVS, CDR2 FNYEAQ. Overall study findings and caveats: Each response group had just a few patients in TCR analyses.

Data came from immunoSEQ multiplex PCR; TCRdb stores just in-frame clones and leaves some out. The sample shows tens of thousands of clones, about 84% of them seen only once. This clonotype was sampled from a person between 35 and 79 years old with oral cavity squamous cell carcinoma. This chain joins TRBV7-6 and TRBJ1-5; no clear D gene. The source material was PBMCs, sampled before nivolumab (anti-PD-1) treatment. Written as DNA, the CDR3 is TGTGCCAGCAGCCATGGGAGGGGCAATCAGCCCCAGCATTTT. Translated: CASSHGRGNQPQHF.